The clone carrying this TCR beta chain came up a few times. TCRdb ran MiXCR on the 5' RACE reads and lists one entry per CDR3 protein. This table holds 450,000 to 650,000 distinct CDR3 sequences, around 21% found once. The data originate from a study of T-cell memory formation after mild COVID-19. Trimming cost V 6 bases and J 5 bases; bases outside gene matches: 9. This CDR3 is 14 amino acids long. The germline V gene has CDR1 SGHRS and CDR2 YFSETQ. The chain is built from TRBV5-1 and TRBJ2-7, with 9 positions matching TRBD1. The source material was PBMCs or a T cell subset sorted from them (not recorded which). The sequence derives from an adult woman who had mild COVID-19 (a few samples of this study predate the infection). Cell type and time point are not known. The DNA of the CDR3 is TGCGCCAGCACCACTGGGGACAGGGTGGACGAGCAGTACTTC. This sequence encodes CASTTGDRVDEQYF.